Following are 27 T cell receptor beta chains from one sample sequenced in a study of shared clonotypes between healthy human individuals. Method: immunoSEQ multiplex PCR; TCRdb's copy keeps in-frame clones and lacks some. This sample yields roughly 550,000 clones, of which 95% to 96% are seen a single time; about 0.11% belongs to the top ten. CD45RO negativity and positive selection for CCR7 defined naive CD8 cells, a population that excluded terminally differentiated effector memory CD45RA+ cells. Sequencing used naive CD8+ T cells sorted from blood. The receptors stem from a woman in her twenties or thirties in good health.

This chain joins TRBV9 and TRBJ1-2; 7 bases are shared with TRBD1. The V segment lost 4 bases and the J segment 0 bases; nucleotides outside the gene matches: 9. CDR3 length: 16 residues. Germline-derived CDR1 and CDR2 are SGDLS and YYNGEE. The CDR3 reads CASSSTQGGTNYGYTF. DNA of the CDR3: TGTGCCAGCAGCTCTACCCAGGGGGGGACTAACTATGGCTACACCTTC.

CDR3 residues: CASSPLHSGANVLTF. CDR3 bases: TGTGCCAGCAGCCCTCTTCACTCTGGGGCCAACGTCCTGACTTTC. The rearrangement uses TRBV9 and TRBJ2-6; D not certain. Trimming stripped 4 bases from V and 0 bases from J, with 8 bases between. Germline V lookup: CDR1 SGDLS, CDR2 YYNGEE. This CDR3 is built from 15 residues.

The chain has TRBV20-1 and TRBJ2-1; D is ambiguous. The CDR3 has 10 amino acids. Trimming removed 5 bases at V and 9 bases at J, with 8 bases between. CDR1 and CDR2 (germline): DFQATT, SNEGSKA (reference sequence). CDR3 sequence: CSALTLEQFF. The CDR3 bases are TGCAGTGCTTTAACTCTTGAGCAGTTCTTC.

The J gene is TRBJ2-1, the V gene TRBV28; D gene unclear. The germline gives CDR1 MDHEN, CDR2 SYDVKM. Trimming took off 4 bases at V and 0 bases at J, with 10 bases between the two ends. The CDR3 totals 15 residues. CDR3 sequence (DNA): TGTGCCAGCAGTTACGCGGCTAACTCCTACAATGAGCAGTTCTTC. Residues: CASSYAANSYNEQFF.

About this clone: The same CDR3 can be traced to other DNA sequences in this sample. The V call is TRBV5-1, the J call TRBJ2-2; TRBD2 might be the D (5 bases). The germline gives CDR1 SGHRS, CDR2 YFSETQ. This CDR3 comprises 13 residues. V lost 2 bases and J 5 bases, leaving 7 bases between the germline ends. In nucleotides, the CDR3 is TGCGCCAGCAGCTTTACGGGAACCGGGGAGCTGTTTTTT. This gives the protein CASSFTGTGELFF.

The chain has TRBV5-4 and TRBJ2-7; perhaps TRBD2 as D (5 bases). Germline CDR1 SGHNT, CDR2 YYREEE (reference sequence). The V end lost 2 bases, the J end lost 0 bases, and 12 bases lay between the germline ends. This CDR3 spans 15 amino acids. The CDR3 reads CASSLDGISSYEQYF. The CDR3 DNA is TGTGCCAGCAGCTTAGACGGGATCAGCTCCTACGAGCAGTACTTC.

The rearrangement links TRBV11-2 to TRBJ2-5, with 7 nucleotides matching TRBD2. V gave up 6 bases and J gave up 2 bases; unmatched junction bases: 15. The CDR3 totals 17 residues. CDR1 and CDR2 from the germline V gene are SGHAT and FQNNGV. This CDR3 reads CASSRTLGEGYQETQYF. In DNA form, the CDR3 reads TGTGCCAGCAGTCGTACGCTGGGGGAGGGGTATCAAGAGACCCAGTACTTC.

V is TRBV7-9 and J is TRBJ2-2; no clear D. The CDR3 length is 14 residues. The V and J ends lost 5 bases and 4 bases respectively, with 11 bases between them. Germline assignment: CDR1 SEHNR and CDR2 FQNEAQ (reference sequence). CDR3: CASSQTVGTGELFF. CDR3 sequence (DNA): TGTGCCAGCAGCCAGACCGTAGGCACCGGGGAGCTGTTTTTT.

The V gene is TRBV6-4, the J gene TRBJ2-2; D is unresolved. Between the trimmed V and J ends, which lost 0 bases and 2 bases, there was a span of 16 bases. The CDR3 extends over 18 amino acids. Germline-derived CDR1 and CDR2 are MRHNA and SNTAGT. This CDR3 is CASSDSIRLFANTGELFF. As DNA, the CDR3 is TGTGCCAGCAGTGACTCGATACGCCTCTTTGCAAACACCGGGGAGCTGTTTTTT.

This clone was counted a single time. This sample also contains other DNA sequences that code for the same CDR3. The chain carries TRBV6-5 and TRBJ2-1, with D uncertain. Trimming stripped 0 bases from V and 10 bases from J, with 7 bases between. Germline CDR1 is MNHEY and CDR2 is SVGAGI. The CDR3 has 12 residues. The CDR3 loop is CASSYSGNEQFF. In DNA form, the CDR3 reads TGTGCCAGCAGTTACTCAGGCAACGAGCAGTTCTTC.

V is TRBV15 and J is TRBJ1-5, with D hard to call. V lost 1 base to trimming and J lost 4 bases, with 11 bases between them. The CDR3 loop spans 15 amino acids. From germline, CDR1 is LNHNV and CDR2 YYDKDF (reference sequence). The CDR3 is CATSRARGSNQPQHF. CDR3 nucleotides: TGTGCCACCAGCAGAGCAAGAGGGTCTAATCAGCCCCAGCATTTT.

V is TRBV6-5 and J is TRBJ2-1; 8 nucleotides agree with TRBD2. Germline V gene data show CDR1 as MNHEY and CDR2 as SVGAGI. V shed 0 bases, J shed 0 bases, and the junction held 1 base outside the gene matches. CDR3 length: 16 amino acids. The CDR3, as DNA: TGTGCCAGCAGTTACTCAAGCGGGAGCTCCTACAATGAGCAGTTCTTC. It specifies CASSYSSGSSYNEQFF.

The chain combines TRBV27 with TRBJ2-7, with 9 bases fitting TRBD1. Germline CDR1 reads MNHEY; CDR2 reads SMNVEV (reference sequence). This CDR3 comprises 16 residues. Trimming removed 0 bases from V and 3 bases from J; junction bases left unmatched: 6. In nucleotides, the CDR3 is TGTGCCAGCAGTTTATCTCCCGGGACAGGGAACTACGAGCAGTACTTC. It is translated as CASSLSPGTGNYEQYF.

The chain links TRBV19 to TRBJ2-7; D gene ambiguous. The V gene's germline CDR1 is LNHDA and CDR2 SQIVND (reference sequence). The germline V and J ends were trimmed by 1 base and 4 bases, with 11 bases remaining between them. The CDR3 has 14 residues. CDR3 loop: CASSIVAEGYEQYF. The CDR3 DNA follows: TGTGCCAGTAGTATAGTCGCAGAAGGGTACGAGCAGTACTTC.

The chain joins TRBV11-2 to TRBJ1-3, with TRBD1 matching over 7 bases. This CDR3 contains 14 residues. Germline values: CDR1 SGHAT, CDR2 FQNNGV. V shed 4 bases and J 2 bases; nucleotides not matched to a gene: 2. CDR3: CASSSRGPGNTIYF. CDR3 in DNA: TGTGCCAGCAGCTCAAGGGGGCCTGGAAACACCATATATTTT.

The chain is built from TRBV28 and TRBJ2-3; a possible D gene is TRBD2 (6 bases). This CDR3 spans 16 amino acids. Germline loops: CDR1 MDHEN, CDR2 SYDVKM. V gave up 10 bases and J gave up 4 bases, with 24 bases separating them. This CDR3 is CANEGRRGLGADTQYF. The CDR3 DNA follows: TGTGCCAACGAGGGTCGGCGGGGATTGGGGGCAGATACGCAGTATTTT.

V and J are TRBV5-5 and TRBJ2-5, with a tentative D call TRBD2 (6 bases). Trimming took off 4 bases at V and 5 bases at J, with 21 bases between the two ends. CDR1 and CDR2 (germline): SGHKS, YYEKEE (reference sequence). The CDR3 has 16 amino acids. CDR3 sequence: CASSPLLGTQRETQYF. The CDR3 region has the DNA TGTGCCAGCAGCCCGCTTCTGGGGACTCAGAGGGAGACCCAGTACTTC.

On this clone: The germline gene is not matched at one end of the junction; a read error may be the cause. The chain employs TRBV7-9 and TRBJ1-2, with a weak D call TRBD1 (6 bases). CDR1 is SEHNR and CDR2 is FQNEAQ in the germline V gene (reference sequence). The CDR3 contains 12 residues. The CDR3 sequence: CANSLGAYGYTF. DNA of the CDR3: TGTGCCAACAGCTTGGGGGCCTATGGCTACACCTTC.

The chain recombines TRBV2 with TRBJ1-2; D ambiguous. The V and J ends lost 7 bases and 2 bases respectively, with 11 bases between them. Looked up from germline, CDR1 is SNHLY and CDR2 is FYNNEI. The CDR3 is 13 amino acids. CDR3 DNA: TGTGCCAGCATCTTATGGGCCAACTATGGCTACACCTTC. This codes for CASILWANYGYTF.

The chain links TRBV16 to TRBJ1-2, with D possibly matching TRBD1 (6 bases). Germline V gene data show CDR1 as KGHSY and CDR2 as FQNENV. Trimming took off 0 bases at V and 4 bases at J, with 15 bases between the two ends. The length of the CDR3 is 16 residues. The CDR3 sequence is CASSQSGGRAVYGYTF. The DNA for the CDR3 is TGTGCCAGCAGCCAATCTGGGGGCCGGGCGGTCTATGGCTACACCTTC.

The chain recombines TRBV28 with TRBJ1-1, with 8 bases matching TRBD1. Germline V gene data show CDR1 as MDHEN and CDR2 as SYDVKM. This CDR3 is 14 amino acids long. The ends lost 5 bases at V and 4 bases at J; junction bases unmatched: 6. The CDR3 loop reads CASSGNRGFTEAFF. CDR3 nucleotide sequence: TGTGCCAGCAGTGGTAACAGGGGGTTCACTGAAGCTTTCTTT. Filled out from reference TRBV28 and TRBJ1-1, the complete variable domain reads DVKVTQSSRYLVKRTGEKVFLECVQDMDHENMFWYRQDPGLGLRLIYFSYDVKMKEKGDIPEGYSVSREKKERFSLILESASTNQTSMYLCASSGNRGFTEAFFGQGTRLTVV.

This chain links TRBV4-1 with TRBJ2-7; possibly TRBD1 or TRBD2 for D (5 bases each). The germline V gene encodes CDR1 MGHRA and CDR2 YSYEKL. CDR3 length: 16 amino acids. V was pared by 1 base and J by 2 bases, with 15 bases between. CDR3 in DNA: TGCGCCAGCAGCCAAGGACGAGGGGTACCGGCCTACGAGCAGTACTTC. This translates into CASSQGRGVPAYEQYF.

The chain recombines TRBV7-8 with TRBJ1-5; D gene uncertain. This CDR3 has 14 amino acids. Trimming shortened V by 6 bases and J by 7 bases, and 16 bases separated the two germline ends. Germline CDR1 SGHVS, CDR2 FQNEAQ. CDR3 sequence: CASSPDPPAQPQHF. CDR3 in DNA: TGTGCCAGCAGTCCTGACCCCCCGGCCCAGCCCCAGCATTTT.

V usage is TRBV2 and J usage is TRBJ2-5; no definite D call. The germline V gene has CDR1 SNHLY and CDR2 FYNNEI. This CDR3 region has 13 residues. Deletions cut 4 bases from V and 2 bases from J, with 8 bases between. The CDR3 bases are TGTGCCAGCAGTGCCTACTGGCAAGAGACCCAGTACTTC. Its protein product is CASSAYWQETQYF. Full variable domain (missing parts from reference TRBV2 and TRBJ2-5): EPEVTQTPSHQVTQMGQEVILRCVPISNHLYFYWYRQILGQKVEFLVSFYNNEISEKSEIFDDQFSVERPDGSNFTLKIRSTKLEDSAMYFCASSAYWQETQYFGPGTRLLVL.

The chain joins TRBV7-9 to TRBJ1-2, with 8 positions matching TRBD1. This CDR3 contains 14 residues. With 4 bases clipped from V and 4 bases from J, the junction kept 5 bases outside the gene matches. Germline CDR1 is SEHNR and CDR2 is FQNEAQ (reference sequence). The CDR3 region is CASSYADRAYGYTF. The CDR3 DNA is TGTGCCAGCAGCTACGCGGACAGGGCCTATGGCTACACCTTC.

The rearrangement joins TRBV4-1 to TRBJ2-7; D not resolved. V was shortened by 0 bases and J by 1 base, with 10 bases between the two germline ends. The CDR3 runs 15 residues. The germline gives CDR1 MGHRA, CDR2 YSYEKL. The CDR3 bases are TGCGCCAGCAGCCAAGAAGCTGCTAGGTCCTACGAGCAGTACTTC. Its protein is CASSQEAARSYEQYF.

This clone has a single count. J is TRBJ2-7 and V is TRBV5-6; TRBD2 matches 14 bases. This CDR3 has 17 amino acids. Trimming took 4 bases from V and 3 from J; bases not matched to a gene: 9. The V gene's germline CDR1 is SGHDT and CDR2 YYEEEE. In DNA form, the CDR3 reads TGTGCCAGCAGCCCACGGACTAGCGGGGGGTCCCACTACGAGCAGTACTTC. The encoded protein is CASSPRTSGGSHYEQYF.